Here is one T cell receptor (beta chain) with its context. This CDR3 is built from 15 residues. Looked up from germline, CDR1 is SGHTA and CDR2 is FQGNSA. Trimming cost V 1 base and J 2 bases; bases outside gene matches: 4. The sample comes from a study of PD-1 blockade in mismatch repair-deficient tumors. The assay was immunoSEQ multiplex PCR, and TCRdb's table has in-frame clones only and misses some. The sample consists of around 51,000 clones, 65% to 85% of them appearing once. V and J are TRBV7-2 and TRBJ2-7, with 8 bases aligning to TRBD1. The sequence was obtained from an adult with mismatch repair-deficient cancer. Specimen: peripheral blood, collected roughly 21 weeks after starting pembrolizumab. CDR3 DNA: TGTGCCAGCAGCTTAGATTGGGACAGGACCTACGAGCAGTACTTC. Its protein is CASSLDWDRTYEQYF.